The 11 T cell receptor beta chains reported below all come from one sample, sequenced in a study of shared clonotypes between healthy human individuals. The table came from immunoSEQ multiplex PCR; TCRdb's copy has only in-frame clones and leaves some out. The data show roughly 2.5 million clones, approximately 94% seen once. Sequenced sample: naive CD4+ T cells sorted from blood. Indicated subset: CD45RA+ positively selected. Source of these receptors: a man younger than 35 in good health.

The CDR3 sequence: CASSWHTWRVGRETQYF. Here the CDR3 DNA reads TGTGCCAGCAGTTGGCATACGTGGCGGGTAGGGCGAGAGACCCAGTACTTC. The chain couples TRBV25-1 to TRBJ2-5, with D possibly being TRBD2 (5 bases). This CDR3 has 17 residues. The germline V and J ends were trimmed by 5 bases and 4 bases, with 23 bases remaining between them. Germline CDR1 MGHDK, CDR2 SYGVNS.

CDR3 region: CASSPYLKPQHF. CDR3 DNA sequence: TGTGCCAGCAGCCCCTACTTGAAGCCCCAGCATTTT. The chain uses TRBV5-4 and TRBJ1-5; D gene uncertain. Trimming took 4 bases from V and 8 from J, leaving 10 bases between them. CDR1 SGHNT and CDR2 YYREEE come from the germline V gene (reference sequence). The CDR3 contains 12 residues.

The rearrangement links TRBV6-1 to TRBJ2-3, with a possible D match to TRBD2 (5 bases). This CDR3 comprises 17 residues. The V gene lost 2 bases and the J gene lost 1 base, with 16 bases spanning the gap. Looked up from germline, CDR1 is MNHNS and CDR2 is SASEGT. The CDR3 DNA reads TGTGCCAGCAGTGAATTAGGTCGGACTCGTGGCACAGATACGCAGTATTTT. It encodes CASSELGRTRGTDTQYF.

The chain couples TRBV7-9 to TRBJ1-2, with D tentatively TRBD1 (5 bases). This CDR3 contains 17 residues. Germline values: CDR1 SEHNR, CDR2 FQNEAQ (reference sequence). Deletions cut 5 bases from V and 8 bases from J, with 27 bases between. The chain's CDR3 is CASSPFTERDGLLGYTF. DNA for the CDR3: TGTGCCAGCAGCCCGTTTACGGAGAGGGACGGATTATTGGGCTACACCTTC.

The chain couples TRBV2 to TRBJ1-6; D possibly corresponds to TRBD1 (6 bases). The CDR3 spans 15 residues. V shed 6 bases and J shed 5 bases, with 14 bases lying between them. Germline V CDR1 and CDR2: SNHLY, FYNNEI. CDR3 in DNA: TGTGCCAGCAGGGACGGACAGAGAAATAATTCACCCCTCCACTTT. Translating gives CASRDGQRNNSPLHF.

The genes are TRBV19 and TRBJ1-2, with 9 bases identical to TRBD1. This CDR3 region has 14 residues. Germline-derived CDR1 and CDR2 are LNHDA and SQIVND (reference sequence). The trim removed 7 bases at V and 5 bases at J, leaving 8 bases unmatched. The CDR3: CASNPTGGRYGYTF. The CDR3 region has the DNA TGTGCCAGTAACCCGACAGGGGGAAGATATGGCTACACCTTC.

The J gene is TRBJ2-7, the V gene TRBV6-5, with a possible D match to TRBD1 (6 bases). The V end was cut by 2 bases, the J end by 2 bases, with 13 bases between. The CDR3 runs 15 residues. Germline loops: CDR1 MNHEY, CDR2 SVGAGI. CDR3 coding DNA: TGTGCCAGCAGTTACGGGGTAGGGGGAGCCTACGAGCAGTACTTC. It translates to CASSYGVGGAYEQYF.

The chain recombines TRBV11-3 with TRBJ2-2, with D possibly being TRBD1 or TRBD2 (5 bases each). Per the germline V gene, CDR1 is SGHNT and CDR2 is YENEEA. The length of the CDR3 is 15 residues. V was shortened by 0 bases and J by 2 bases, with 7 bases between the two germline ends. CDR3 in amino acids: CASSLDGGNTGELFF. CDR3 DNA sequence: TGTGCCAGCAGCTTAGATGGGGGTAACACCGGGGAGCTGTTTTTT.

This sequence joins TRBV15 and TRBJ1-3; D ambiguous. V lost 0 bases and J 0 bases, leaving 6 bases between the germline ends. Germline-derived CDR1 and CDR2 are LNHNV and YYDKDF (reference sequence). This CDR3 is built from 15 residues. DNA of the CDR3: TGTGCCACCAGCAGAGAGCGATTCTCTGGAAACACCATATATTTT. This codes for CATSRERFSGNTIYF. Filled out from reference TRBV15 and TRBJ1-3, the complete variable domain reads DAMVIQNPRYQVTQFGKPVTLSCSQTLNHNVMYWYQQKSSQAPKLLFHYYDKDFNNEADTPDNFQSRRPNTSFCFLDIRSPGLGDTAMYLCATSRERFSGNTIYFGEGSWLTVV.

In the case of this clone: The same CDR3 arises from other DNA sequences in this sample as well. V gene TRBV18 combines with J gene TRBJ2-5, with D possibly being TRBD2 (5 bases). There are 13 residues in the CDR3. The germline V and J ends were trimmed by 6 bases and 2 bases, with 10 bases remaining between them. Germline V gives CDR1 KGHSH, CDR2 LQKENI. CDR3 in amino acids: CASSPPGQETQYF. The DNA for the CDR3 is TGTGCCAGCTCCCCCCCGGGACAAGAGACCCAGTACTTC.

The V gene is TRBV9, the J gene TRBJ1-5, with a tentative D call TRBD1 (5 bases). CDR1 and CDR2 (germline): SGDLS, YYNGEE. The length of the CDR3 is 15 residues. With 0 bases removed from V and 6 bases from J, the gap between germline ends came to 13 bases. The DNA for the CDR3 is TGTGCCAGCAGCGTAGAGCCCACGGGGGGTCAGCCCCAGCATTTT. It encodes CASSVEPTGGQPQHF.